This T cell receptor beta chain was documented in a study of blood T cell repertoires in COVID-19. Looking at the study overall: Nucleic acid was either cDNA or gDNA, and it came from T cells, B-cell-depleted T cells, or PBMCs.

As handled by the study authors: The authors estimated nucleated cell counts from reference gene primer amplification. The protocol was immunoSEQ multiplex PCR, while the TCRdb copy is restricted to in-frame clones and leaves out a portion. The DNA gave D and trimming, while V, J and clone size come from that table. There are about 140,000 clones in the sample; more than 80% occur only once, and around 5% lies in the top ten. CDR1 and CDR2 from the germline V gene are SNHLY and FYNNEI. The CDR3 sequence is 13 residues long. J gave up 8 bases and V 8 bases, and 5 bases lay outside the gene matches. The sequence came from a human donor in a cohort sampled during active COVID-19. The source material was peripheral blood. The rearrangement joins TRBV2 to TRBJ1-4, with 10 bases that match TRBD1. The CDR3 reads CASRGTGVEKLFF. CDR3 nucleotide sequence: TGTGCCAGCCGAGGGACAGGGGTCGAAAAACTGTTTTTT.